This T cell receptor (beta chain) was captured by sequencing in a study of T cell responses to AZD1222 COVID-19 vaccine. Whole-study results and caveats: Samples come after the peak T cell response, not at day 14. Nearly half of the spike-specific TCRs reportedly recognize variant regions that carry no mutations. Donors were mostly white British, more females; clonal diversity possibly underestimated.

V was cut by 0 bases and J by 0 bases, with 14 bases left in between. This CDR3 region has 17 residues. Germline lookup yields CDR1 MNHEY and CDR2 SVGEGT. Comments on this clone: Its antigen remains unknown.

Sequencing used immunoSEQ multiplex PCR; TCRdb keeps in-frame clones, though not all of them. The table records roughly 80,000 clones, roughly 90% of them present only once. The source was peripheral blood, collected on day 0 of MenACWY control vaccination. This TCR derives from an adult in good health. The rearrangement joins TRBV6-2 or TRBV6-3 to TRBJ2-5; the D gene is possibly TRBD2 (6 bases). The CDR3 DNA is TGTGCCAGCAGTTACTCGCGGGACTTCACGTACCAAGAGACCCAGTACTTC. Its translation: CASSYSRDFTYQETQYF.